The present T cell receptor (beta chain) was sequenced within a study of blood T cells in healthy people across ages. Combining a sample-barcoded 5' primer with a J-beta primer mix, a second PCR ran for about 7 to 12 cycles. Each CDR3 protein is one row after TCRdb ran MiXCR on the 5' RACE reads. The data show about 1.7 million distinct CDR3 sequences, 28% seen once. V shed 7 bases, J shed 7 bases, and the junction held 5 bases outside the gene matches. The CDR3 is 15 residues long. The clonotype comes from a woman younger than 45 in good health. The chain carries TRBV12-3 or TRBV12-4 and TRBJ2-4; 15 nucleotides match TRBD2. Material for sequencing was blood. This chain's CDR3 is CASTTGTSGGNIQYF. In DNA, the CDR3 is TGTGCCAGCACTACCGGGACTAGCGGGGGGAACATTCAGTACTTC.